This is a list of T cell receptor beta chains from one sample in a study of tumor-infiltrating lymphocytes in primary liver carcinoma. TCRdb independently ran MiXCR on the multiplex PCR reads; one entry per CDR3 protein. Altogether about 100,000 distinct CDR3 sequences are present, 65% to 75% being singletons, with the ten largest covering roughly 12%. Input material: liver tumor tissue from sampling region 2. Receptors were obtained from a woman in her fifties or sixties with primary liver carcinoma and hepatitis B virus infection. Both conserved end residues are part of each CDR3. Each record gives: V gene, J gene, CDR3 protein.

TRBV29-1	TRBJ2-1	CSVEVLGTSDSYNEQSF
TRBV5-1	TRBJ2-2	CASSPGALPGQGAKTGELSF
TRBV28	TRBJ2-3	CASSLVGAYTDTQYF
TRBV10-3	TRBJ1-5	CAISAGHGGSRNQPQHF
TRBV12-3/TRBV12-4	TRBJ2-5	CAGNLVETQYF
TRBV11-2	TRBJ2-5	CVSSLRPAERETQYF
TRBV7-9	TRBJ2-6	CARSLVRGLSNVLTF
TRBV11-2	TRBJ2-5	CASSQPWVALQDTQYF
TRBV4-2	TRBJ2-7	CASNQELGTSYEQYF
TRBV29-1	TRBJ2-3	CSVEGGRGADMQYF
TRBV2	TRBJ2-7	CASRTNLLLYEQYF
TRBV12-3/TRBV12-4	TRBJ2-7	CACIASGAHEQYF
TRBV4-1	TRBJ2-7	CASSQDNGPLYEQYF
TRBV29-1	TRBJ1-2	CGAEEGEWNGYTF
TRBV11-2	TRBJ2-3	CDGSSGLAGVLSTDTQYF
TRBV11-2	TRBJ1-6	CASSLDPVRNSVLHF
TRBV11-2	TRBJ2-7	CASSLEWWQVHEQYF
TRBV6-1	TRBJ2-7	CASSAPDRVSYEQYF
TRBV11-3	TRBJ1-1	CASSLMANTEAFF
TRBV6-5	TRBJ1-5	CTSRQRQGSRQPQHF
TRBV11-2	TRBJ2-5	CASSESGTSGGNQNF
TRBV5-1	TRBJ1-2	CASSWQGGDGYTF
TRBV5-4	TRBJ2-5	CASSLGGDQGTQYF
TRBV6-5	TRBJ1-5	CASSWNSNQPQHF
TRBV11-2	TRBJ2-3	CASSPWKDTQYF
TRBV12-5	TRBJ2-3	CASGHDSLSTDIQYF
TRBV4-1	-	CASSQEPGGRNQPQYF
TRBV7-8	TRBJ2-3	CASSPLAGGPYGRNTQYF
TRBV5-6	TRBJ2-1	CVSSPRRGASVLSEQFF
TRBV11-2	TRBJ1-3	CASSLRPDRGAYSGNIIYF
TRBV12-3/TRBV12-4	TRBJ2-3	CASSFGGGTDTQYF
TRBV14	TRBJ1-1	CDSSQLTGGLEAFF
TRBV11-2	TRBJ1-3	CASSLCHALEGNTIYF